Listed below are T cell receptor beta chains from one sample, sequenced in a study of PD-L1 blockade in urothelial cancer. Here immunoSEQ multiplex PCR was the method, and the copy in TCRdb shows in-frame clones only, minus some. This table has under 80,000 clones, 75% to 85% appearing once. This material consisted of PBMCs, taken around atezolizumab (anti-PD-L1) treatment. Receptors originate from a man between 65 and 79 years old with urothelial cancer. The CDR3 runs from the conserved cysteine through the conserved F or W. D genes are given only for firm matches. Clone size appears in some rows only: once, few, many, or a class for an expanded clone.

j_call d_call v_call clone_size cdr3_aa cdr3_nt
TRBJ1-2 - TRBV4-2 once CASSQQRDGYTF TGTGCCAGCAGCCAGCAGAGGGATGGCTACACCTTC
TRBJ2-5 TRBD1 TRBV7-9 - CASSSEGQGDSETQYF TGTGCCAGCAGCTCCGAGGGACAGGGGGATTCGGAGACCCAGTACTTC
TRBJ1-2 TRBD1 TRBV30 once CAWSGQGVYGYTF TGTGCCTGGAGCGGACAGGGCGTCTATGGCTACACCTTC
TRBJ1-3 - TRBV7-9 - CASSLVGLNSGNTIYF TGTGCCAGCAGCTTAGTTGGACTGAACTCTGGAAACACCATATATTTT
TRBJ2-1 TRBD1 TRBV5-1 - CASSLGDRVDNEQFF TGCGCCAGCAGCTTGGGAGACAGGGTTGACAATGAGCAGTTCTTC
TRBJ1-3 TRBD1 TRBV10-3 - CAISEDRASGNTIYF TGTGCCATCAGTGAGGACAGGGCCTCTGGAAACACCATATATTTT
TRBJ2-2 TRBD1 TRBV2 few CASRATGGSGELFF TGTGCCAGCAGGGCCACAGGGGGCTCCGGGGAGCTGTTTTTT
TRBJ1-2 - TRBV2 - CASSPNRESGYTF TGTGCCAGCAGTCCCAACAGGGAGAGTGGCTACACCTTC
TRBJ2-3 - TRBV4-1 - CASSQSDSGPFTDTQYF TGCGCCAGCAGCCAATCAGATTCAGGGCCCTTCACAGATACGCAGTATTTT
TRBJ1-5 - TRBV5-6 - CASSFGWEGGQPQHF TGTGCCAGCAGCTTCGGTTGGGAGGGCGGCCAGCCCCAGCATTTT
TRBJ1-4 TRBD1 TRBV6-5 - CASRGTGQGNEKLFF TGTGCCAGCAGGGGAACGGGACAGGGTAATGAAAAACTGTTTTTT
TRBJ2-1 TRBD2 TRBV6-4 once CASPSGSNPEQFF TGTGCCAGCCCAAGCGGGAGCAATCCGGAGCAGTTCTTC
TRBJ2-1 - TRBV18 - CASSPLLARNYNEQFF TGTGCCAGCTCACCACTGCTAGCTCGAAACTACAATGAGCAGTTCTTC
TRBJ2-3 TRBD1 TRBV29-1 few CSVNTGDGDTQYF TGCAGCGTTAACACAGGGGATGGGGATACGCAGTATTTT
TRBJ2-7 TRBD2 TRBV5-1 - CASSLDGRSYEQYF TGCGCCAGCAGCTTGGACGGGAGGTCCTACGAGCAGTACTTC
TRBJ2-5 TRBD1 TRBV4-3 - CASSQDPLAGGHQETQYF TGCGCCAGCAGCCAAGATCCGTTGGCAGGGGGTCACCAAGAGACCCAGTACTTC
TRBJ2-5 - TRBV6-5 - CASSYAGSGETQYF TGTGCCAGCAGTTACGCGGGGAGCGGGGAGACCCAGTACTTC
TRBJ2-3 - TRBV29-1 - CSLSTTGGSTDTQYF TGCAGCTTATCAACAACGGGGGGCAGCACAGATACGCAGTATTTT
TRBJ2-3 TRBD2 TRBV7-7 - CASSLDREDGLYF TGTGCCAGCAGCTTAGATCGGGAGGACGGGCTGTATTTT
TRBJ1-2 TRBD1 TRBV27 few CASRAGTGSGYTF TGTGCCAGCAGGGCCGGGACAGGTTCCGGCTACACCTTC
TRBJ2-7 TRBD1 TRBV7-9 - CASRPGLGQGTYEQYF TGTGCCAGCAGGCCAGGTCTGGGACAGGGGACCTACGAGCAGTACTTC
TRBJ1-5 - TRBV19 - CASSIGGVSNQPQHF TGTGCCAGTAGTATTGGAGGCGTTAGCAATCAGCCCCAGCATTTT
TRBJ2-7 TRBD1 TRBV5-1 - CASSLEGAGNEQYF TGCGCCAGCAGCTTGGAGGGGGCTGGGAACGAGCAGTACTTC
TRBJ2-5 - TRBV7-3 - CASSPGTPQETQYF TGTGCCAGCAGCCCCGGGACTCCCCAAGAGACCCAGTACTTC
TRBJ2-3 - TRBV7-2 once CASSRGAADTQYF TGTGCCAGCAGCCGCGGGGCCGCAGATACGCAGTATTTT
TRBJ2-1 TRBD1 TRBV6-5 - CASRRGRYNEQFF TGTGCCAGCAGGAGGGGGCGGTACAATGAGCAGTTCTTC
TRBJ2-1 - TRBV10-3 - CAIKGQTYYNEQFF TGTGCCATCAAAGGACAGACTTACTACAATGAGCAGTTCTTC
TRBJ2-7 TRBD1 TRBV19 - CASRTGTASYEQYF TGTGCCAGTAGAACCGGGACAGCCTCCTACGAGCAGTACTTC
TRBJ1-5 - TRBV19 - CASSAGHSGNQPQHF TGTGCCAGTAGTGCCGGACATAGTGGCAATCAGCCCCAGCATTTT
TRBJ2-1 - TRBV13 - CASSLNRGGPNEQFF TGTGCCAGCAGCTTGAACAGGGGGGGCCCCAATGAGCAGTTCTTC
TRBJ1-4 TRBD1 TRBV7-2 once CASSATGGEKLFF TGTGCCAGCAGCGCGACAGGGGGCGAAAAACTGTTTTTT
TRBJ2-1 - TRBV21-1 - CASSKGREGSGSEDEQFF TGTGCCAGCAGCAAAGGGAGAGAAGGTAGCGGGAGCGAGGATGAGCAGTTCTTC
TRBJ2-1 TRBD1 TRBV25-1 - CASSEYSGTGANEQFF TGTGCCAGCAGTGAATATAGCGGGACAGGGGCCAATGAGCAGTTCTTC
TRBJ2-3 - TRBV2 - CASSLPGLRLDTQYF TGTGCCAGCAGTTTACCGGGACTGCGTTTAGATACGCAGTATTTT
TRBJ1-2 - TRBV4-2 - CASSQGGEGYTF TGTGCCAGCAGCCAAGGGGGGGAGGGCTACACCTTC
TRBJ1-5 TRBD1 TRBV4-2 few CASSQGQGTANQPQHF TGTGCCAGCAGCCAGGGTCAAGGGACAGCAAATCAGCCCCAGCATTTT
TRBJ2-7 TRBD1 TRBV5-1 - CASSLQGAQNEQYF TGCGCCAGCAGCTTACAGGGGGCGCAGAACGAGCAGTACTTC
TRBJ2-2 - TRBV7-3 - CASSLRATASTGELFF TGTGCCAGCAGCTTAAGAGCGACCGCGTCAACCGGGGAGCTGTTTTTT
TRBJ1-1 - TRBV5-1 - CASSYQGGTEAFF TGCGCCAGCAGCTACCAAGGGGGCACTGAAGCTTTCTTT
TRBJ2-5 TRBD1 TRBV5-1 - CASSLWTGEQETQYF TGCGCCAGCAGCTTGTGGACAGGGGAGCAGGAGACCCAGTACTTC
TRBJ2-1 TRBD2 TRBV6-4 - CASSASGGYNEQFF TGTGCCAGCAGCGCTAGCGGGGGTTACAATGAGCAGTTCTTC
TRBJ2-7 - TRBV29-1 - CSVEGVGGTYEQYF TGCAGCGTTGAAGGCGTAGGGGGAACCTACGAGCAGTACTTC
TRBJ2-5 TRBD2 TRBV11-2 - CASSLDGGRVETQYF TGTGCCAGCAGCTTAGATGGGGGGAGGGTGGAGACCCAGTACTTC
TRBJ2-1 TRBD2 TRBV11-3 - CASSLYNREGPYEQFF TGTGCCAGCAGCTTATATAATCGGGAGGGGCCGTATGAGCAGTTCTTC
TRBJ2-1 TRBD1 TRBV10-2 - CASSTNRGNEQFF TGCGCCAGCAGTACTAACAGGGGCAATGAGCAGTTCTTC
TRBJ2-3 TRBD1 TRBV4-2 once CASSQGQGRDTQYF TGTGCCAGCAGCCAAGGACAGGGAAGGGATACGCAGTATTTT
TRBJ2-3 - TRBV6-4 - CASSDSDSTDTQYF TGTGCCAGCAGTGACAGCGATTCTACAGATACGCAGTATTTT
TRBJ2-7 TRBD1 TRBV6-6 - CASSDGTGTLEQYF TGTGCCAGCAGCGACGGGACAGGGACCCTCGAGCAGTACTTC
TRBJ2-7 TRBD1 TRBV23-1 - CASSQSNPPGQGPLSSYEQYF TGCGCCAGCAGTCAATCCAACCCGCCGGGACAGGGGCCACTAAGCTCCTACGAGCAGTACTTC
TRBJ2-5 - TRBV2 once CASTRGSVQETQYF TGTGCCAGCACCAGAGGATCTGTTCAAGAGACCCAGTACTTC
TRBJ1-1 - TRBV5-6 - CASRRLQGMNTEAFF TGTGCCAGCAGACGCCTCCAGGGGATGAACACTGAAGCTTTCTTT
TRBJ1-6 - TRBV6-1 - CASSGGGGRNSPLHF TGTGCCAGCAGTGGGGGAGGGGGGAGAAATTCACCCCTCCACTTT
TRBJ2-1 TRBD1 TRBV11-3 - CASSLRGTGPINEQFF TGTGCCAGCAGCTTACGCGGGACAGGGCCGATCAATGAGCAGTTCTTC
TRBJ2-5 - TRBV21-1 - CASSSREEGETQYF TGTGCCAGCAGCTCAAGGGAGGAGGGAGAGACCCAGTACTTC
TRBJ1-1 TRBD1 TRBV7-3 few CASSDGTVNTEAFF TGTGCCAGCAGCGACGGGACAGTTAACACTGAAGCTTTCTTT
TRBJ1-2 - TRBV7-9 - CASSLVGGAYGYTF TGTGCCAGCAGCTTAGTGGGGGGAGCCTATGGCTACACCTTC
TRBJ2-1 - TRBV4-1 - CASSLTSYNEQFF TGCGCCAGCAGTTTGACATCCTACAATGAGCAGTTCTTC
TRBJ2-1 TRBD1 TRBV14 - CASSRMTGAYNEQFF TGTGCCAGCAGCCGAATGACAGGGGCCTACAATGAGCAGTTCTTC
TRBJ2-1 - TRBV7-2 - CASSFKRVPYNEQFF TGTGCCAGCAGCTTTAAGCGGGTTCCCTACAATGAGCAGTTCTTC